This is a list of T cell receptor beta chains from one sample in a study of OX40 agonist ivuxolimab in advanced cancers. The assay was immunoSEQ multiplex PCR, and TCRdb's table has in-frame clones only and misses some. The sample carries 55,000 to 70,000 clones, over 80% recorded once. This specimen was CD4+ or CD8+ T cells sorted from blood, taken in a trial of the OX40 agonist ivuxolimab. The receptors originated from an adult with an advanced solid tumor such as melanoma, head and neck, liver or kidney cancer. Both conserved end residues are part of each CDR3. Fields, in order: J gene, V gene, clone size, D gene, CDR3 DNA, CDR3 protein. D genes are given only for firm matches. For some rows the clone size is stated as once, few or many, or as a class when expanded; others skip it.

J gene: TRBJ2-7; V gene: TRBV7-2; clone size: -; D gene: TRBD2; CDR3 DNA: TGTGCCAGCAGCTTTCTAGCGGCGGGGTCCTACGAGCAGTACTTC; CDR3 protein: CASSFLAAGSYEQYF
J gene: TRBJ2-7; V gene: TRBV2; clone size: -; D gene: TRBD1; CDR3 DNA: TGTGCCAGCAAGAGGAGACCGGGACAGGGAACCTACGAGCAGTACTTC; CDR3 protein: CASKRRPGQGTYEQYF
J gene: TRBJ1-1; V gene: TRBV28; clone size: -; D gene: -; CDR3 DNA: TGTGCCAGCAGCCTGTTCGGGGGAATGGTTGAAGCTTTCTTT; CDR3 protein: CASSLFGGMVEAFF
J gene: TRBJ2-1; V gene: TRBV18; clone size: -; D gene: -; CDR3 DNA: TGTGCCAGCTCACCACCTTTTGGGTCCTACAATGAGCAGTTCTTC; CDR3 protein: CASSPPFGSYNEQFF
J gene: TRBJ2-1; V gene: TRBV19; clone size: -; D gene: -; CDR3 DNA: TGTGCCAGTAGTCCTCTGGGGTCCTACAATGAGCAGTTCTTC; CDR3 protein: CASSPLGSYNEQFF
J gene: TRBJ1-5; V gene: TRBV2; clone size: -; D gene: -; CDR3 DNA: TGTGCCGGCTCCAGGGACCCAAATCAGCCCCAGCATTTT; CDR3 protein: CAGSRDPNQPQHF
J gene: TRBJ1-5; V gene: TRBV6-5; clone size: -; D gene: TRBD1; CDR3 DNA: TGTGCCAGCAGTTTCACAGGGGTAGATCAGCCCCAGCATTTT; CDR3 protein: CASSFTGVDQPQHF
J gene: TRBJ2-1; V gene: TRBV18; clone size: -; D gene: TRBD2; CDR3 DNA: TGTGCCAGCTCACAACGGGAGGTAGGGGCTTTTGGAGGAGGTGAGCAGTTCTTC; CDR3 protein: CASSQREVGAFGGGEQFF
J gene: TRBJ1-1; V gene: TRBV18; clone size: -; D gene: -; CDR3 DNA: TGTGCCAGCTCACCGGACAGTCACGGTGAAGCTTTCTTT; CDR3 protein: CASSPDSHGEAFF
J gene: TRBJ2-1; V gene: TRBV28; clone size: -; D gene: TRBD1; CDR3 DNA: TGTGCCAGTAACCCAGGGGGCCTCTCCTACAATGAGCAGTTCTTC; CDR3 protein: CASNPGGLSYNEQFF
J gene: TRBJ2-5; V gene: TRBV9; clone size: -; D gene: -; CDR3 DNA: TGTGCCAGCAGCGTAGGTCCCGTTCCCCAGGAGACCCAGTACTTC; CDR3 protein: CASSVGPVPQETQYF
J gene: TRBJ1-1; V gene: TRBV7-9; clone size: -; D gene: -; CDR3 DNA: TGTGCCAGCAGCTCCCAATTCCAGGGGGCTTTCTTT; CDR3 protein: CASSSQFQGAFF
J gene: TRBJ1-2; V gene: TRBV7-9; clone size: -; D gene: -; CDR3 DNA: TGTGCCAGCAGCTTAGTTACCTCCGGGGAAAGGAACTATGGCTACACCTTC; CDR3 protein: CASSLVTSGERNYGYTF
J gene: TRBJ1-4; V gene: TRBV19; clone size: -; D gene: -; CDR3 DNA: TGTGCCAGTAGTATGGCAGTAACTAATGAAAAACTGTTTTTT; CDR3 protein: CASSMAVTNEKLFF
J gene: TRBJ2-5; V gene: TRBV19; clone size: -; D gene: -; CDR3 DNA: TGTGCCACCTCGGGGCGGCACCAAGAGACCCAGTACTTC; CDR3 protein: CATSGRHQETQYF
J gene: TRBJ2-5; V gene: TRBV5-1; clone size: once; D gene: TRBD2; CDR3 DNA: TGCGCCAGCAGCCAGGGACTAGCGGGGGGCCAAGAGACCCAGTACTTC; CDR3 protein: CASSQGLAGGQETQYF
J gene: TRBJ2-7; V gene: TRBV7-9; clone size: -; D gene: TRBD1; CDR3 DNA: TGTGCCAGCAGTTCAGGGGGCTCTCGAGCCTACGAGCAGTACTTC; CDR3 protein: CASSSGGSRAYEQYF
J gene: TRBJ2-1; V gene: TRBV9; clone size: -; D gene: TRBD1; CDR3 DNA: TGTGCCAGCAGCGTAGGGGGGACAGGTGTTCACAATGAGCAGTTCTTC; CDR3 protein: CASSVGGTGVHNEQFF
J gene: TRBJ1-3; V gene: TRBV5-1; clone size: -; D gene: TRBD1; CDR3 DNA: TGCGCCAGCAGCCAGCGCGGGACAGGGGCGGGAAACACCATATATTTT; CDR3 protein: CASSQRGTGAGNTIYF
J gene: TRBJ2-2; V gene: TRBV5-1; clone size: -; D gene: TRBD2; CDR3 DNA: TGCGCCAGCAGCCCCACGGGGGGGCTTGGCGGGGAGCTGTTTTTT; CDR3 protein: CASSPTGGLGGELFF
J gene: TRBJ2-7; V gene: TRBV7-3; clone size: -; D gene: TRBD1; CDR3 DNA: TGTGCCAGCAGCTTAACCGGGACAGGGGCAGGGGAGCAGTACTTC; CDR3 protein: CASSLTGTGAGEQYF
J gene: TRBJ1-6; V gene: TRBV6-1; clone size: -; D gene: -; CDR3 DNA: TGTGCCAGCCGCCTGGTTGAAAATTCACCCCTCCACTTT; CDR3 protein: CASRLVENSPLHF
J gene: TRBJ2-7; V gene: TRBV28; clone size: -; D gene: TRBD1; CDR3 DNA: TGTGCCAGCAGTTCCGGGACAGGGGCATCCTTCTACGAGCAGTACTTC; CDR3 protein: CASSSGTGASFYEQYF
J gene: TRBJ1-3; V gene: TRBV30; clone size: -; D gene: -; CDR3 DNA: TGTGCCTGGAGCCTTGGCCAGGGAAACACCATATATTTT; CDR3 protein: CAWSLGQGNTIYF
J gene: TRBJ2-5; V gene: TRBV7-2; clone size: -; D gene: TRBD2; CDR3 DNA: TGTGCCAGCAGCTGGACTAGCGGGGGCCGGGAGACCCAGTACTTC; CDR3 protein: CASSWTSGGRETQYF
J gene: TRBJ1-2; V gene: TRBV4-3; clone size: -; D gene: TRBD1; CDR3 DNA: TGCGCCAGCAGCCAAGATTCGGGCAGGGGGAACTATGGCTACACCTTC; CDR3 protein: CASSQDSGRGNYGYTF
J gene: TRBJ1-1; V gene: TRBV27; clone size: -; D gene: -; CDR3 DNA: TGTGCCAGCAAGGTTCCAGGGAGAACAACTGAAGCTTTCTTT; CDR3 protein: CASKVPGRTTEAFF
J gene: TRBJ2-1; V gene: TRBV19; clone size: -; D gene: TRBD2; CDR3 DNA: TGTGCCAGTAGTATCCAGCGGGGGGGTAATGAGCAGTTCTTC; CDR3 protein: CASSIQRGGNEQFF
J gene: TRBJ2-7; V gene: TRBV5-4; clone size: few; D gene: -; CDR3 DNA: TGTGCCAGCAGCGCCCAGGGGACGAACGAGCAGTACTTC; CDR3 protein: CASSAQGTNEQYF
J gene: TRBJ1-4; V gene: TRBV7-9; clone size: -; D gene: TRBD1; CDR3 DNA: TGTGCCAGCAGCTTCGGGACAGGGGTTGAAAAACTGTTTTTT; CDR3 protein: CASSFGTGVEKLFF
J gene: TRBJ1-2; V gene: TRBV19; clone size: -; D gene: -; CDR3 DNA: TGTGCCAGTGCCCCGGGAGGGGACTATGGCTACACCTTC; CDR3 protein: CASAPGGDYGYTF
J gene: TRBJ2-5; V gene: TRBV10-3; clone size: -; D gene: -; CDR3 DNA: TGTGCCATCAGTGATAGTCGGGCAGGGGAAGGGGAGACCCAGTACTTC; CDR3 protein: CAISDSRAGEGETQYF
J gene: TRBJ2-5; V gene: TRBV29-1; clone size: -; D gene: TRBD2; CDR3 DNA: TGCAGCGTTGGACGGGAGGGAGAGACCCAGTACTTC; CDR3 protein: CSVGREGETQYF
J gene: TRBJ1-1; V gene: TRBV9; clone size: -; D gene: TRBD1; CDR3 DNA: TGTGCCAGCAGCGTAGGCGGGCAGGGGGCCACTGAAGCTTTCTTT; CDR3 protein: CASSVGGQGATEAFF
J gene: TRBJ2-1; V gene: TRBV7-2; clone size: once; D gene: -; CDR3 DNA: TGTGCCAGCAGCTTGAGAGGACTCCAACAGGTGGGTGAGCAGTTCTTC; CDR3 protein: CASSLRGLQQVGEQFF
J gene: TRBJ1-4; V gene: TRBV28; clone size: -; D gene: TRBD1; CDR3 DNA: TGTGCCAGCAAGGCCGGCCAGGGGGTGGGTGAAAAACTGTTTTTT; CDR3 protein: CASKAGQGVGEKLFF
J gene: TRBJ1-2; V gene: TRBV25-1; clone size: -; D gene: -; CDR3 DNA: TGTGCCAGCAGTGTTCCCGGACAGCTCTATGGCTACACCTTC; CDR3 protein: CASSVPGQLYGYTF
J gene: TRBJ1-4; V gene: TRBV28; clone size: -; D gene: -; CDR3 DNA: TGTGCCAGCAGTCCCCAGGGGTCGGAAAAACTGTTTTTT; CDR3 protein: CASSPQGSEKLFF
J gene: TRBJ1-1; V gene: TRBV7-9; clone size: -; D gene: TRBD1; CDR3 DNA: TGTGCCAGCGGAGGACAGGGACGAGGGAACACTGAAGCTTTCTTT; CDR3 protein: CASGGQGRGNTEAFF
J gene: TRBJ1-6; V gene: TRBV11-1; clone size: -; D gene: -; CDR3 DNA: TGTGCCAGCAGCTTGGACAGAAATTCACCCCTCCACTTT; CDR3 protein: CASSLDRNSPLHF
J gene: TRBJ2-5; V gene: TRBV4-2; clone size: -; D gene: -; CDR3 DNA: TGTGCCAGCAGCCAAGGGGAGGCGGAACCGAACTTCCAAGAGACCCAGTACTTC; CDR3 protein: CASSQGEAEPNFQETQYF
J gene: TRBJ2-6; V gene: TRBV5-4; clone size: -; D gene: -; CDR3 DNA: TGTGCCAGCCTTAGCCCCTCTGGGGCCAACGTCCTGACTTTC; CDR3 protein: CASLSPSGANVLTF
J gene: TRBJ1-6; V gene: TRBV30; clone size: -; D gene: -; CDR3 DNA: TGTGCCTGGGCCCCGGGGGCCAATTCACCCCTCCACTTT; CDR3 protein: CAWAPGANSPLHF
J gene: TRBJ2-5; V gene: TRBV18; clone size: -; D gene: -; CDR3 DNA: TGTGCCAGCTCACCAGAGAGGGGCGCGGAGACCCAGTACTTC; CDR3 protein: CASSPERGAETQYF
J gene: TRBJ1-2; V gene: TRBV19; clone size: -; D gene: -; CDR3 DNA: TGTGCCACCCGCCCTCAGTTTAACTATGGCTACACCTTC; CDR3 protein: CATRPQFNYGYTF
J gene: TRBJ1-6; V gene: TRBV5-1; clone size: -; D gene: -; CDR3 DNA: TGCGCCAGCAGCTTGGCCTCTACAGGGTCTTATTCACCCCTCCACTTT; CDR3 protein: CASSLASTGSYSPLHF
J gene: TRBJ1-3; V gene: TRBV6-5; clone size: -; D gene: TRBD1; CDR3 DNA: TGTGCCAGCAGTAGGGGGCTGGGTGGAAACACCATATATTTT; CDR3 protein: CASSRGLGGNTIYF
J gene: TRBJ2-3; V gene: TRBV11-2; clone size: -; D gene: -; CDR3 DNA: TGTGCCAGCAGCTTAGGGCCTGGGCGAGATACGCAGTATTTT; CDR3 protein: CASSLGPGRDTQYF
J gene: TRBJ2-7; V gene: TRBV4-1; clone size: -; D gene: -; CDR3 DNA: TGCGCCAGCAGCCAAGACAGGGATTACGAGCAGTACTTC; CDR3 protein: CASSQDRDYEQYF
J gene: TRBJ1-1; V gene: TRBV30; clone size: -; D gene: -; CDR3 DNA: TGTGCCTGGAGTATACCGGGCCTTACAAGTGAAGCTTTCTTT; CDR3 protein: CAWSIPGLTSEAFF
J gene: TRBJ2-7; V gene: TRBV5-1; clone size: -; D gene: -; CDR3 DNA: TGCGCCAGCAGCGAATACCGGGGTTACGAGCAGTACTTC; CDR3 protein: CASSEYRGYEQYF
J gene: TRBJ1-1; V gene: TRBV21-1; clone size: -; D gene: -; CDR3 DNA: TGTGCCAGCAGCAAAACCGTTCGTCCCGGTGGGGTGGCTTTCTTT; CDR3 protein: CASSKTVRPGGVAFF
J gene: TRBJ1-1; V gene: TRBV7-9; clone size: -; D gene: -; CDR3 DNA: TGTGCCAGCAGCCAAATAGTTGACACTGAAGCTTTCTTT; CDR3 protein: CASSQIVDTEAFF